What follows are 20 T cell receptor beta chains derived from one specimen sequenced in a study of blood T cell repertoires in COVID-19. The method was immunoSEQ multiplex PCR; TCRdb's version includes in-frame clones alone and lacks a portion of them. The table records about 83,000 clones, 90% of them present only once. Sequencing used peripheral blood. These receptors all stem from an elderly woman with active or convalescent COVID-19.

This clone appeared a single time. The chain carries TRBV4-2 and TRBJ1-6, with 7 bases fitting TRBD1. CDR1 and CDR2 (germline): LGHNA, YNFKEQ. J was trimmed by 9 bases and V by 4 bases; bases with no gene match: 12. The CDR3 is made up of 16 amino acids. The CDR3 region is CASSRPSRGAGSPLHF. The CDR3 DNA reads TGTGCCAGCAGCCGTCCCAGCAGGGGGGCGGGTTCACCCCTCCACTTT.

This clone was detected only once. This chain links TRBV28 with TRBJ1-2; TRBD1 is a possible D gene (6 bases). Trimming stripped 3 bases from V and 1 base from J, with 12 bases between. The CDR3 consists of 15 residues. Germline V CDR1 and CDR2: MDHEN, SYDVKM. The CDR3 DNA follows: TGTGCCAGCAGTTTGACAGGAGATTTTAACTATGGCTACACCTTC. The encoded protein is CASSLTGDFNYGYTF.

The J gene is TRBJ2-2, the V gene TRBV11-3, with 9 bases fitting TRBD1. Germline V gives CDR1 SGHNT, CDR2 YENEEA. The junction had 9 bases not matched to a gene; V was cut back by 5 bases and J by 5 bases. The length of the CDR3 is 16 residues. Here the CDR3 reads CASSVGGTGRTGELFF. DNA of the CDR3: TGTGCCAGCAGCGTAGGTGGGACAGGGAGGACCGGGGAGCTGTTTTTT. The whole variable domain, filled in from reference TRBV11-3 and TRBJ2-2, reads EAGVVQSPRYKIIEKKQPVAFWCNPISGHNTLYWYLQNLGQGPELLIRYENEEAVDDSQLPKDRFSAERLKGVDSTLKIQPAELGDSAVYLCASSVGGTGRTGELFFGEGSRLTVL.

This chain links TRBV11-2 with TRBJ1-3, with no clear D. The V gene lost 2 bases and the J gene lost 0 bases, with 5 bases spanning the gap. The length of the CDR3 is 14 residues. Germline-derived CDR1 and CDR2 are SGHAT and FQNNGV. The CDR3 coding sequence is TGTGCCAGCAGCTTAACTGACTCTGGAAACACCATATATTTT. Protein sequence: CASSLTDSGNTIYF.

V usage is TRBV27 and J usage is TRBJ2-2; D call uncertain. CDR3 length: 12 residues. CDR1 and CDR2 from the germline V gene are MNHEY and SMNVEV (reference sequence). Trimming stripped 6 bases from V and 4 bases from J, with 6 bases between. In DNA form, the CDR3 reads TGTGCCAGCAGCCTGAGCACCGGGGAGCTGTTTTTT. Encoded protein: CASSLSTGELFF.

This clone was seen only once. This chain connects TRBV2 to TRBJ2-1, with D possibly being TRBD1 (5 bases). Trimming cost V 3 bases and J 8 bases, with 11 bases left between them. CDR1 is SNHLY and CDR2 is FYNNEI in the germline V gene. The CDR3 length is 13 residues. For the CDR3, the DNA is TGTGCCAGCAGTGATAAGGGGTACGATGAGCAGTTCTTC. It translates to CASSDKGYDEQFF.

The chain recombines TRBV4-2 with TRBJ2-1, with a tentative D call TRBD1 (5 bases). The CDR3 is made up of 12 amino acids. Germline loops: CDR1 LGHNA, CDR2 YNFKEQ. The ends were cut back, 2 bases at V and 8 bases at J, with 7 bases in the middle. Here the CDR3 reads CASSQPRDEQFF. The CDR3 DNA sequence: TGTGCCAGCAGCCAACCCAGGGATGAGCAGTTCTTC.

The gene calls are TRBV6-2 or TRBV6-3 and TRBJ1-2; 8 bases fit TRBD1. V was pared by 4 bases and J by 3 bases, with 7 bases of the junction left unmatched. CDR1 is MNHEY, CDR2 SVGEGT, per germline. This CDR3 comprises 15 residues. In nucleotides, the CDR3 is TGTGCCAGCAGTTCCCCCGGACAGGGACACTATGGCTACACCTTC. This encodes CASSSPGQGHYGYTF.

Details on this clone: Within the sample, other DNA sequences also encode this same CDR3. The CDR3 spells CASSPGQGANTEAFF. As DNA, the CDR3 is TGTGCCAGCTCACCAGGACAGGGGGCAAACACTGAAGCTTTCTTT. The gene calls are TRBV18 and TRBJ1-1, with 11 nucleotides matching TRBD1. CDR3 length equals 15 residues. Germline V gene data show CDR1 as KGHSH and CDR2 as LQKENI. J was trimmed by 2 bases and V by 2 bases; bases with no gene match: 1. The full variable domain, its missing parts supplied by reference TRBV18 and TRBJ1-1, is NAGVMQNPRHLVRRRGQEARLRCSPMKGHSHVYWYRQLPEEGLKFMVYLQKENIIDESGMPKERFSAEFPKEGPSILRIQQVVRGDSAAYFCASSPGQGANTEAFFGQGTRLTVV.

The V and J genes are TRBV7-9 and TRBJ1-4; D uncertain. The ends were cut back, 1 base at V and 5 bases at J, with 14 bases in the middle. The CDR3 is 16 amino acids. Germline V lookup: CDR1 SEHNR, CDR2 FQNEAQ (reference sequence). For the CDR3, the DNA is TGTGCCAGCAGCTTAGGTCAGGTACAGCTGAATGAAAAACTGTTTTTT. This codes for CASSLGQVQLNEKLFF.

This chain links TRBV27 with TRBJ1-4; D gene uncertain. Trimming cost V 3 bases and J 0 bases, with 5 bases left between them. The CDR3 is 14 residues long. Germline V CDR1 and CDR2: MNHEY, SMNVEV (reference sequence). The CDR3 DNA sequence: TGTGCCAGCAGTTTTACTGCAACTAATGAAAAACTGTTTTTT. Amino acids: CASSFTATNEKLFF.

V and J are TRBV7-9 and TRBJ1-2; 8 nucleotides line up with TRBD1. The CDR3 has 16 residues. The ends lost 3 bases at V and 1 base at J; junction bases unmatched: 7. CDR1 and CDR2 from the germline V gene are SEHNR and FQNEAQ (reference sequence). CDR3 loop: CASSFGQGGGNYGYTF. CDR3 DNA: TGTGCCAGCAGCTTCGGACAGGGAGGAGGTAACTATGGCTACACCTTC.

The CDR3 DNA reads as TGCGCCAGCAGGGGACTAGCGCCAGATACGCAGTATTTT. This gives the protein CASRGLAPDTQYF. J is TRBJ2-3 and V is TRBV4-1; the match to TRBD2 covers 10 bases. The CDR3 is made up of 13 amino acids. CDR1 is MGHRA and CDR2 is YSYEKL in the germline V gene. V lost 6 bases to trimming and J lost 4 bases; unmatched junction nucleotides: 1.

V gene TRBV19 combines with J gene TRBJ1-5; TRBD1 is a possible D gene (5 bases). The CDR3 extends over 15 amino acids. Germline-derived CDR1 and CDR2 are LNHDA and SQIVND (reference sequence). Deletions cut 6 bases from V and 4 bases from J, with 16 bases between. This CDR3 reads CASRTRQKPNQPQHF. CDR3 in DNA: TGTGCCAGTAGGACCCGACAGAAACCAAATCAGCCCCAGCATTTT. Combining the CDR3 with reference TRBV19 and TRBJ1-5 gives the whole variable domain DGGITQSPKYLFRKEGQNVTLSCEQNLNHDAMYWYRQDPGQGLRLIYYSQIVNDFQKGDIAEGYSVSREKKESFPLTVTSAQKNPTAFYLCASRTRQKPNQPQHFGDGTRLSIL.

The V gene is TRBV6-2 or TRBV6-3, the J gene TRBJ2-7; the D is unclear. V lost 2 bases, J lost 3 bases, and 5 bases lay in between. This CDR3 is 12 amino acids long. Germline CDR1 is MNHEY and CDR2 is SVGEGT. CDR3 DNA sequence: TGTGCCAGCAGTTACACACACTACGAGCAGTACTTC. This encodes CASSYTHYEQYF.

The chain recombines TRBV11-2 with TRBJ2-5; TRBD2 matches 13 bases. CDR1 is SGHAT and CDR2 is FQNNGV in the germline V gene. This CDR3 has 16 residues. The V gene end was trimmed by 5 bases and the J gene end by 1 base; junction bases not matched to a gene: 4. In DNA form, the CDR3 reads TGTGCCAGCAGCGGCCGACTAGCGGGGGGCCAAGAGACCCAGTACTTC. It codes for CASSGRLAGGQETQYF.

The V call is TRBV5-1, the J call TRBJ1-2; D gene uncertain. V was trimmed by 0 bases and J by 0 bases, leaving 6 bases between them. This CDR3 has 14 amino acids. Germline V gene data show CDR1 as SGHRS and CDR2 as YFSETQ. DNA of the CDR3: TGCGCCAGCAGCTTGGTCCCAGCTAACTATGGCTACACCTTC. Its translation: CASSLVPANYGYTF.

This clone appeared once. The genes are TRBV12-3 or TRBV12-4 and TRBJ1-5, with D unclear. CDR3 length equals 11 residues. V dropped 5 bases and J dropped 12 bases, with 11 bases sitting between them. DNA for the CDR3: TGTGCCAGCAGTGTTAACCGGGACCAGCATTTT. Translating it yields CASSVNRDQHF.

CDR3 loop: CASSLDRAYGYTF. In nucleotides, the CDR3 is TGTGCCAGCAGTTTAGACAGGGCCTATGGCTACACCTTC. The chain carries TRBV28 and TRBJ1-2; 7 bases line up with TRBD1. With 2 bases clipped from V and 4 bases from J, the junction kept 1 base outside the gene matches. The CDR3 spans 13 residues. CDR1 MDHEN and CDR2 SYDVKM come from the germline V gene.

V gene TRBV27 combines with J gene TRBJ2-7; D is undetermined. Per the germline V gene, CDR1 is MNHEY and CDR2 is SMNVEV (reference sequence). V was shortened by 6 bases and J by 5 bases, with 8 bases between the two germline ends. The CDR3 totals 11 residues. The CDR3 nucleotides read TGTGCCAGCAGGCGGTCGCACGAGCAGTACTTC. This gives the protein CASRRSHEQYF.